A single T cell receptor (beta chain) is shown here with its context. Its antigen is undetermined. Clones were sequenced by immunoSEQ multiplex PCR, and TCRdb holds only the in-frame ones, with some missing. The sample holds about 140,000 clones, around 84% seen once. The study pooled second doses at about 4 or about 12 weeks. The sample is drawn from a study of T cell responses to AZD1222 COVID-19 vaccine. The study's findings and limits: Among those given AZD1222, only five or six were seropositive at baseline.

This sequence was found in an adult who received the AZD1222 COVID-19 vaccine. Material: peripheral blood, obtained 28 days after the second AZD1222 dose.

The CDR3 DNA reads as TGTGCCAGCAGTCAAAGCGGGGACTACAATGAGCAGTTCTTC. It yields the protein CASSQSGDYNEQFF. The chain carries TRBV7-9 and TRBJ2-1; 7 bases are shared with TRBD2. V dropped 6 bases and J dropped 3; count of bases not matched to a gene: 5. Germline assignment: CDR1 SEHNR and CDR2 FQNEAQ (reference sequence). The CDR3 runs to 14 residues.